This TCR beta chain was identified in a study of cytomegalovirus exposure and HLA in healthy donors. Study-wide points: A few of the chains that were CMV-associated were confirmed in vitro to be specific for CMV antigens. It was about 150 TCR beta chains that were listed as cytomegalovirus-associated. Published work reported that the classifier diagnosed cytomegalovirus status with high specificity and sensitivity.

Turning to this clone: Its antigen remains unidentified.

Germline CDR1 and CDR2: SGHRS and YFSETQ. The CDR3 contains 13 residues. V lost 4 bases to trimming and J lost 4 bases, with 11 bases between them. Assay: immunoSEQ multiplex PCR; the TCRdb copy retains only in-frame clones and omits some. The table lists tens of thousands of clones, approximately 93% of them singletons. The chain has TRBV5-1 and TRBJ1-1, with D perhaps matching TRBD1 (5 bases). This clonotype was obtained from a woman in her 30s in good health and CMV-seropositive. The sample consisted of PBMCs. The CDR3 coding sequence is TGCGCCAGCAGCGAAGGGGTGGGCACTGAAGCTTTCTTT. Translation: CASSEGVGTEAFF.